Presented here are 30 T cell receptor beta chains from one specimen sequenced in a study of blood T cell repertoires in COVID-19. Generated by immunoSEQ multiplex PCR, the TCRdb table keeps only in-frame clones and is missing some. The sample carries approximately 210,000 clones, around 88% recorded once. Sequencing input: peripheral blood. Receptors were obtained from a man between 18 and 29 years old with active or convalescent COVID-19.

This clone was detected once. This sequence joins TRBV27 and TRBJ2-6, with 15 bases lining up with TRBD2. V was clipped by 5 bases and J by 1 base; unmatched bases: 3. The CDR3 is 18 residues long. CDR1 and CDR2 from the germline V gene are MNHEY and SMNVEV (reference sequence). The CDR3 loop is CASSGLAGGRSGANVLTF. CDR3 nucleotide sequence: TGTGCCAGCAGTGGACTAGCGGGAGGGCGATCTGGGGCCAACGTCCTGACTTTC.

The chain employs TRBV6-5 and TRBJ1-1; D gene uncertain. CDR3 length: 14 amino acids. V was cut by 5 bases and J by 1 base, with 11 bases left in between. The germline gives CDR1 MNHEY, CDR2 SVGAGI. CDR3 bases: TGTGCCAGCAGTACCTCGACAAGGAACACTGAAGCTTTCTTT. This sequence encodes CASSTSTRNTEAFF.

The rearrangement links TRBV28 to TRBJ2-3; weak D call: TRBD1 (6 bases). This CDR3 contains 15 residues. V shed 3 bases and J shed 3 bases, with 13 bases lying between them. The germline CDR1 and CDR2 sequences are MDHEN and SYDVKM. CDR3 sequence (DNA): TGTGCCAGCAGTTTGACTGGGGGCGTGACAGATACGCAGTATTTT. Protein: CASSLTGGVTDTQYF.

This CDR3 reads CASSAGGQGSYEQYF. In DNA form, the CDR3 reads TGTGCCAGCAGCGCGGGGGGACAGGGCTCCTACGAGCAGTACTTC. The chain has TRBV5-4 and TRBJ2-7; D is possibly TRBD1 (9 bases). This CDR3 is 15 amino acids long. Between the trimmed V and J ends, which lost 4 bases and 0 bases, there was a span of 14 bases. Germline assignment: CDR1 SGHNT and CDR2 YYREEE (reference sequence). Looking up the rest from reference TRBV5-4 and TRBJ2-7 gives the full variable domain: ETGVTQSPTHLIKTRGQQVTLRCSSQSGHNTVSWYQQALGQGPQFIFQYYREEENGRGNFPPRFSGLQFPNYSSELNVNALELDDSALYLCASSAGGQGSYEQYFGPGTRLTVT.

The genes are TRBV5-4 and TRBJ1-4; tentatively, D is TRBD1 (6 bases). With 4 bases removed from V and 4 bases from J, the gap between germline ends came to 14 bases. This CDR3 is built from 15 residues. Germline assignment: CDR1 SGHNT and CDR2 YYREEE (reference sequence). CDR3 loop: CASSQSGANNEKLFF. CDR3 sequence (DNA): TGTGCCAGCAGCCAATCAGGGGCGAATAATGAAAAACTGTTTTTT.

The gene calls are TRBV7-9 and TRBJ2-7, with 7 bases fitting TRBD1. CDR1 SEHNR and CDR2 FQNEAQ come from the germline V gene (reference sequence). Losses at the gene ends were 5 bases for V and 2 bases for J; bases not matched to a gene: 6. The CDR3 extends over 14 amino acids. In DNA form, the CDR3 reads TGTGCCAGCAGCCATCGGGACAGTACCTACGAGCAGTACTTC. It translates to CASSHRDSTYEQYF.

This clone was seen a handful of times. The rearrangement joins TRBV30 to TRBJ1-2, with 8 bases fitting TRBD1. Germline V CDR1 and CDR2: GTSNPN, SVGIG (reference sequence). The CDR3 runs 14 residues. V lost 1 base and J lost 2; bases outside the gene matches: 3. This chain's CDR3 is CAWSGAGGNYGYTF. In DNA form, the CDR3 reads TGTGCCTGGAGTGGGGCAGGGGGCAACTATGGCTACACCTTC.

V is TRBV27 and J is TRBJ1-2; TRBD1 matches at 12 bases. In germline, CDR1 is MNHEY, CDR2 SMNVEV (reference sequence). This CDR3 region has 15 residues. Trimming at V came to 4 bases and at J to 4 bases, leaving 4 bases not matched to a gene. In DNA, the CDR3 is TGTGCCAGCAGTTCCCCGGGACAGGGGGCCTATGGCTACACCTTC. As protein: CASSSPGQGAYGYTF.

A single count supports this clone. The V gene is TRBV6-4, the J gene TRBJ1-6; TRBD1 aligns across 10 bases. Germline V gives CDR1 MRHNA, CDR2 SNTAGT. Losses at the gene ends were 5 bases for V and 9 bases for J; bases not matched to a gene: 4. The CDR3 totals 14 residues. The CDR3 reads CASSPTGGFSPLHF. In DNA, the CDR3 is TGTGCCAGCAGTCCGACAGGGGGCTTTTCACCCCTCCACTTT.

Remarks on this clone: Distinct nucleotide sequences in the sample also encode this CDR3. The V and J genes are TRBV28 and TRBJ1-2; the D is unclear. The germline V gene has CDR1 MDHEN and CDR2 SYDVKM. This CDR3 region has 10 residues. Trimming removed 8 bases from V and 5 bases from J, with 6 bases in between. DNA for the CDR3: TGTGCCAGCGGCCAGTATGGCTACACCTTC. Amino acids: CASGQYGYTF.

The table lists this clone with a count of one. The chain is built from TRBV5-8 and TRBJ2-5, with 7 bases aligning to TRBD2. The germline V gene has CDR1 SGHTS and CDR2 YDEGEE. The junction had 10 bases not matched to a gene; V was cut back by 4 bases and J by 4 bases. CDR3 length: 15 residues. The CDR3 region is CASSTGGAGSETQYF. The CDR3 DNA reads TGTGCCAGCAGCACGGGAGGAGCGGGTTCAGAGACCCAGTACTTC.

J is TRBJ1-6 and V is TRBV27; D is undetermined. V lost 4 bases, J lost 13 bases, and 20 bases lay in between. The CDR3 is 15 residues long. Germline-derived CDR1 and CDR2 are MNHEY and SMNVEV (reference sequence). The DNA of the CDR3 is TGTGCCAGCAGTTCTTACCCCGGAGGCCGTGGGCCCCTCCACTTT. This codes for CASSSYPGGRGPLHF.

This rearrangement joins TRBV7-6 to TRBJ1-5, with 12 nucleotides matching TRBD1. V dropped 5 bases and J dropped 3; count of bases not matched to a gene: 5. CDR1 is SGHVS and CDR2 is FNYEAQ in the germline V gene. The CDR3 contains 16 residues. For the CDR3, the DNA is TGTGCCAGCAGCCTGGGACAGGGGGCCTCCAATCAGCCCCAGCATTTT. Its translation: CASSLGQGASNQPQHF.

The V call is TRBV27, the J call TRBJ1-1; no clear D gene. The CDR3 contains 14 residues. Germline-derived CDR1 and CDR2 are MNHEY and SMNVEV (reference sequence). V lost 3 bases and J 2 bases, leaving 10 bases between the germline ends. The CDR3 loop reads CASSFGSENTEAFF. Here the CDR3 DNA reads TGTGCCAGCAGTTTTGGCAGTGAAAACACTGAAGCTTTCTTT.

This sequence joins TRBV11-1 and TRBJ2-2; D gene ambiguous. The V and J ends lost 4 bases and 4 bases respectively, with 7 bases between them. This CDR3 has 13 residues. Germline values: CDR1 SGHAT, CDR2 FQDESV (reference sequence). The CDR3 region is CASSSLVTGELFF. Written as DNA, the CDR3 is TGTGCCAGCAGCTCCCTTGTCACCGGGGAGCTGTTTTTT. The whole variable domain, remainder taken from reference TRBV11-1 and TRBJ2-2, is EAEVAQSPRYKITEKSQAVAFWCDPISGHATLYWYRQILGQGPELLVQFQDESVVDDSQLPKDRFSAERLKGVDSTLKIQPAELGDSAMYLCASSSLVTGELFFGEGSRLTVL.

The CDR3 DNA is TGTGCCAGCAGTTTGGGGACGCCGGGACAGGGGAACACCATATATTTT. Residues: CASSLGTPGQGNTIYF. The chain recombines TRBV28 with TRBJ1-3, with TRBD1 matching 10 bases. CDR1 is MDHEN, CDR2 SYDVKM, per germline. The CDR3 is 16 residues long. Trimming cost V 3 bases and J 7 bases; bases outside gene matches: 9.

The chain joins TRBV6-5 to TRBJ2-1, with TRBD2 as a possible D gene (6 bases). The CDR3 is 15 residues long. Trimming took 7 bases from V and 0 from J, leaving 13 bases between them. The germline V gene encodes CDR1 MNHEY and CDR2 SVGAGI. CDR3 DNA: TGTGCCAGCAACAGCGCGGGGAGCTCCTACAATGAGCAGTTCTTC. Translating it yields CASNSAGSSYNEQFF.

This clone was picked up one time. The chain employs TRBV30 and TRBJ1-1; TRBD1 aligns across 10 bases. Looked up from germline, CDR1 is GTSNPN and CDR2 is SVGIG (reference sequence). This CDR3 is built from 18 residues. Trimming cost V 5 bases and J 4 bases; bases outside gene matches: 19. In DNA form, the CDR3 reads TGTGCCTGGGCTTGGGGTAGCGCCGGGACAGGGGTTTCCACTGAAGCTTTCTTT. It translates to CAWAWGSAGTGVSTEAFF.

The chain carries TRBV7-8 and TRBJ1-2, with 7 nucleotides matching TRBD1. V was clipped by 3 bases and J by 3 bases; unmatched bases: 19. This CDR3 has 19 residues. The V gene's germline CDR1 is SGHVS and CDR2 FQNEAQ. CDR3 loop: CASSFTERGRGVTDYGYTF. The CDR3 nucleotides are TGTGCCAGCAGCTTCACCGAGAGGGGGCGAGGGGTGACGGACTATGGCTACACCTTC. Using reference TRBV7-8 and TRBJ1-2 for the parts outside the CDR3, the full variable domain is GAGVSQSPRYKVAKRGQDVALRCDPISGHVSLFWYQQALGQGPEFLTYFQNEAQLDKSGLPSDRFFAERPEGSVSTLKIQRTQQEDSAVYLCASSFTERGRGVTDYGYTFGSGTRLTVV.

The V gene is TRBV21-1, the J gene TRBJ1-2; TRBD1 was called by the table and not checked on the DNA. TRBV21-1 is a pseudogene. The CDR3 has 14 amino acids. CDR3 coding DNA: TGTGCCAGCAGCAGAATCGAGACAGGCGGTGGCTACACCTTC. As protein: CASSRIETGGGYTF.

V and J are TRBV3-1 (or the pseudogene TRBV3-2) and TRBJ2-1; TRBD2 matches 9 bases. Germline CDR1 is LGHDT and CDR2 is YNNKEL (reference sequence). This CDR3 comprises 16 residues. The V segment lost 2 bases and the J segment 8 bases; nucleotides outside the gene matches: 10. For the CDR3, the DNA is TGTGCCAGCAGCCAACTAGGGGGCGGGAGGGCCCATGAGCAGTTCTTC. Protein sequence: CASSQLGGGRAHEQFF.

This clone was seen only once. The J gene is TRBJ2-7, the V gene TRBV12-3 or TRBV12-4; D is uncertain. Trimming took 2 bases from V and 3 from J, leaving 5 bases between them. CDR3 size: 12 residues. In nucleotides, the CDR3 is TGTGCCAGCAGTTTAACCAGCTACGAGCAGTACTTC. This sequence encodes CASSLTSYEQYF.

The CDR3 nucleotides are TGTGCCAGCAGTTCCAGCGGGGGCGATCCCGGGGAGCTGTTTTTT. Translated, it gives CASSSSGGDPGELFF. This chain joins TRBV6-2 or TRBV6-3 and TRBJ2-2, with 8 nucleotides matching TRBD2. The CDR3 length is 15 residues. J was trimmed by 6 bases and V by 4 bases; bases with no gene match: 7. Germline values: CDR1 MNHEY, CDR2 SVGEGT.

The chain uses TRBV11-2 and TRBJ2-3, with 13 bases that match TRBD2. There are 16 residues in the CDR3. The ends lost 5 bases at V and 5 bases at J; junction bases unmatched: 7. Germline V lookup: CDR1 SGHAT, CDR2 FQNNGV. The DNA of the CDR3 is TGTGCCAGCAGCATAAGGACTAGCGGGAGAAGAGATACGCAGTATTTT. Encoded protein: CASSIRTSGRRDTQYF.

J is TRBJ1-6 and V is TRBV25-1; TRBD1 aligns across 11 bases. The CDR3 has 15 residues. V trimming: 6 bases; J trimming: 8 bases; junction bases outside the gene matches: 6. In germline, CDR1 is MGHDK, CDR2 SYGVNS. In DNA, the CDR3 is TGTGCCAGCAGGGAGGACAGGGGGCAAGATTCACCCCTCCACTTT. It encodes CASREDRGQDSPLHF.

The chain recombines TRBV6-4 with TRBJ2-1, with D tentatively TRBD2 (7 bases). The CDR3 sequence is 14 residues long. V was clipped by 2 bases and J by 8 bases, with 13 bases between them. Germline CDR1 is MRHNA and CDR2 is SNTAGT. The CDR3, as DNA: TGTGCCAGCAGTGACAAGGGGGGGGCCGATGAGCAGTTCTTC. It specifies CASSDKGGADEQFF.

Written as DNA, the CDR3 is TGCGCCAGCAGAGGAGCAACCCAAAACATTCAGTACTTC. This translates into CASRGATQNIQYF. This rearrangement joins TRBV10-2 to TRBJ2-4; D is uncertain. The germline gives CDR1 WSHSY, CDR2 SAAADI. Deletions cut 6 bases from V and 5 bases from J, with 11 bases between. The length of the CDR3 is 13 residues.

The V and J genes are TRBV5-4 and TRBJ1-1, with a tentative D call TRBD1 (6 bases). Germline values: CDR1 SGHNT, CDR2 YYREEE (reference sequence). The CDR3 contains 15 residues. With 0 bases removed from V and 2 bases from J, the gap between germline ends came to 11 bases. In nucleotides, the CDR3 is TGTGCCAGCAGCTTGGCCCGGACAGTCAACACTGAAGCTTTCTTT. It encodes CASSLARTVNTEAFF.

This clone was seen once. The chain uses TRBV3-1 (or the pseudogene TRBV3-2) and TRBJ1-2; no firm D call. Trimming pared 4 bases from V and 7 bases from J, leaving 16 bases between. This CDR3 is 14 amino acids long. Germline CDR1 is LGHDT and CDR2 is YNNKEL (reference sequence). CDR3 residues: CASSPQSLRGGYTF. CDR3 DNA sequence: TGTGCCAGCAGCCCACAGTCCCTGCGGGGTGGCTACACCTTC.

The chain's CDR3 is CSASKPRGGEPQHF. The DNA of the CDR3 is TGCAGTGCTAGTAAACCCCGTGGAGGGGAGCCCCAGCATTTT. This chain uses TRBV20-1 with TRBJ1-5, with D tentatively TRBD1 (5 bases). The CDR3 runs to 14 residues. Trimming cost V 3 bases and J 8 bases, with 17 bases left between them. Germline V gene sequence: CDR1 DFQATT, CDR2 SNEGSKA (reference sequence).